A selection of T cell receptor beta chains follows, all from one sample in a study of identifying expanded T cells in peripheral blood. The assay was immunoSEQ multiplex PCR, and TCRdb's table has in-frame clones only and misses some. This sample carries 90,000 or so clones, 85% to 90% of them seen once, and the ten largest clones take roughly 20%. The sample taken for sequencing was blood. All receptors derive from a person aged 18 to 69 in good health. The CDR3 runs from the conserved cysteine through the conserved F or W. The D gene is left open where the match is weak. Clone size is stated in some rows and not others, as once, few, many or a class when expanded.

J,size,V,D,DNA,CDR3
TRBJ2-2,NA,TRBV10-3,NA,TGTGCCATCAGTGAGTCACAGGGAACAATTGCGAACACCGGGGAGCTGTTTTTT,CAISESQGTIANTGELFF
TRBJ1-2,many,TRBV19,TRBD1,TGTGCCAGTAGTATGGCTCCGGGACAGGGTATCTATGGCTACACCTTC,CASSMAPGQGIYGYTF
TRBJ2-7,NA,TRBV19,NA,TGTGCCAGTAGCCGGACGACGACGGAGAACTACGAGCAGTACTTC,CASSRTTTENYEQYF
TRBJ1-1,NA,TRBV4-3,NA,TGCGCCAGCAGCCAAGAATGGGGGTGGGCTGAAGCTTTCTTT,CASSQEWGWAEAFF
TRBJ1-3,NA,TRBV6-6,NA,TGTGCCAGCACCGGGTCTGGAAACACCATATATTTT,CASTGSGNTIYF
TRBJ1-4,NA,TRBV4-3,NA,TGCGCCAGCAGCCAAGCCCCATCGGGAGCTGAAAAACTGTTTTTT,CASSQAPSGAEKLFF
TRBJ2-2,NA,TRBV30,NA,TGTGCCTGGCAGGGGACCGGGGAGCTGTTTTTT,CAWQGTGELFF
TRBJ2-1,NA,TRBV11-2,NA,TGTGCCAGCAGATCCCCCCGGGTTTCCGTTGAGCAGTTCTTC,CASRSPRVSVEQFF
TRBJ1-3,few,TRBV2,NA,TGTGCCAGCACGTCGAGCTCTGGAAACACCATATATTTT,CASTSSSGNTIYF
TRBJ2-2,NA,TRBV5-4,NA,TGTGCCAGCAGTTGGTTGGGGTCCCCCGGGGAGCTGTTTTTT,CASSWLGSPGELFF
TRBJ2-7,NA,TRBV6-5,NA,TGTGCCAGCAGGCCTGGTTCATCCTACGAGCAGTACTTC,CASRPGSSYEQYF
TRBJ2-5,NA,TRBV7-2,NA,TGTGCCAGCAGCTTAGTTCGGGAAGAGACCCAGTACTTC,CASSLVREETQYF
TRBJ2-7,NA,TRBV19,NA,TGTGCCAGTAGTAGGGACTCAGGGTACGAGCAGTACTTC,CASSRDSGYEQYF
TRBJ2-5,NA,TRBV11-2,NA,TGTGCCAGCAGCTTAGCGGGGGACCAAGAGACCCAGTACTTC,CASSLAGDQETQYF
TRBJ2-5,NA,TRBV6-5,NA,TGTGCCAGCAGCCTCAACCTAGGAGAGACCCAGTACTTC,CASSLNLGETQYF
TRBJ1-2,once,TRBV5-6,NA,TGTGCCAGCAGTCCGGGGGTGATAGACGCGACTTATGGCTACACCTTC,CASSPGVIDATYGYTF
TRBJ1-2,NA,TRBV18,TRBD1,TGTGCCAGCTCTACGGGACAGGCCCTTGAAGGGAGTGGCTACACCTTC,CASSTGQALEGSGYTF
TRBJ1-2,NA,TRBV4-3,NA,TGCGCCAGCAGCCCTTCAGGTGGAAACCTCTATGGCTACACCTTC,CASSPSGGNLYGYTF
TRBJ1-5,once,TRBV19,NA,TGTGCCAGTAGTATCGAGGGGCAGCCCCAGCATTTT,CASSIEGQPQHF
TRBJ1-5,NA,TRBV5-5,NA,TGTGCCAGCAGCCCGGCCGGGGTAGGTCAGCCCCAGCATTTT,CASSPAGVGQPQHF
TRBJ1-1,NA,TRBV18,NA,TGTGCCAGCTCACCCACCTCGGGGTCGGGTGAAGCTTTCTTT,CASSPTSGSGEAFF
TRBJ2-2,NA,TRBV4-1,TRBD1,TGCGCCAGCAGCCAAGGGTTCAGGGGGCGCATCACCGGGGAGCTGTTTTTT,CASSQGFRGRITGELFF
TRBJ2-1,NA,TRBV6-5,NA,TGTGCCAGCGCTATCCAGCTCACCTCCAATGAGCAGTTCTTC,CASAIQLTSNEQFF
TRBJ1-5,NA,TRBV10-3,NA,TGTGCCATCAGTGATCAGGGTTTAAATCAGCCCCAGCATTTT,CAISDQGLNQPQHF
TRBJ2-5,NA,TRBV18,NA,TGTGCCAGCTCTCCCTCGGCAGCCGGGGATGAGACCCAGTACTTC,CASSPSAAGDETQYF
TRBJ1-1,NA,TRBV6-5,NA,TGTGCCAGCAGTTACAGTGTGAACACTGAAGCTTTCTTT,CASSYSVNTEAFF
TRBJ1-6,NA,TRBV19,NA,TGTGCCAGTGGAAATAGGGAAGATTCCTATAATTCACCCCTCCACTTT,CASGNREDSYNSPLHF
TRBJ2-7,NA,TRBV9,TRBD1,TGTGCCAGCAGCAGGGGACAGTGGTCCTACGAGCAGTACTTC,CASSRGQWSYEQYF
TRBJ1-5,NA,TRBV6-5,NA,TGTGCCAGCAGTTACGGGGTGGGACTCTGGCCCCAGCATTTT,CASSYGVGLWPQHF
TRBJ2-5,NA,TRBV4-1,NA,TGCGCCAGCAGCCAAGATCCCCTCGGCGGGGCGGCCCAGTACTTC,CASSQDPLGGAAQYF
TRBJ1-5,NA,TRBV19,NA,TGTGCCAGTAGTTTGCATAGCAATCAGCCCCAGCATTTT,CASSLHSNQPQHF
TRBJ2-7,NA,TRBV4-2,NA,TGTGCCAGCAGCCAAGAACTAGTATCGGCCGGCAGCCGCATCGAGCAGTACTTC,CASSQELVSAGSRIEQYF
TRBJ1-5,NA,TRBV19,NA,TGTGCCAGTAGGTTAGGACATGCGGGCAATCAGCCCCAGCATTTT,CASRLGHAGNQPQHF
TRBJ2-5,once,TRBV5-7,NA,TGTGCCAGCAGCCTCTTCTGGATCCGGGTCCAAGAGACCCAGTACTTC,CASSLFWIRVQETQYF
TRBJ2-2,NA,TRBV4-1,NA,TGCGCCAGCAGCCAAGTACCGGGGGGCCCGAACACCGGGGAGCTGTTTTTT,CASSQVPGGPNTGELFF
TRBJ2-5,NA,TRBV5-4,TRBD1,TGTGCCAGCAGCTTGGAGGGGACAGGGGGGGAGACCCAGTACTTC,CASSLEGTGGETQYF
TRBJ2-7,once,TRBV7-2,TRBD2,TGTGCCAGCACCCTGCCTGAGCGGGGGGCCTACGAGCAGTACTTC,CASTLPERGAYEQYF
TRBJ1-1,NA,TRBV6-5,TRBD1,TGTGCCAGCAGCCGGACAGGGAGGACTGAAGCTTTCTTT,CASSRTGRTEAFF
TRBJ1-5,NA,TRBV28,NA,TGTGCCAGCACTCTCGGGTCGGCTAATCAGCCCCAGCATTTT,CASTLGSANQPQHF
TRBJ1-2,NA,TRBV29-1,TRBD1,TGCAGCGTGGATTCACGGGACAGGGGGTATGGCTACACCTTC,CSVDSRDRGYGYTF
TRBJ2-7,NA,TRBV27,NA,TGTGCCAGCAGCCCTCGGTCCCTAAATTACGAGCAGTACTTC,CASSPRSLNYEQYF
TRBJ1-6,NA,TRBV2,NA,TGTGCCAGCAGTGAACGTCTCCCAGGGAGGGTGAACTCCTATAATTCACCCCTCCACTTT,CASSERLPGRVNSYNSPLHF
TRBJ2-5,NA,TRBV19,TRBD2,TGTGCCAGTAGGTCCGCGAGACGGGGGGGCCTCCTACTCCAAGAGACCCAGTACTTC,CASRSARRGGLLLQETQYF
TRBJ2-7,NA,TRBV13,TRBD2,TGTGCCAGCAGCTCAGGACTAGCGGGGGCCTACGAGCAGTACTTC,CASSSGLAGAYEQYF
TRBJ1-4,NA,TRBV10-2,NA,TGCGCCAGCAGTCACCAGGTTAATGAAAAACTGTTTTTT,CASSHQVNEKLFF
TRBJ1-5,NA,TRBV19,NA,TGTGCCAGTAGTATGCAGGGTCAAGGATATCAGCCCCAGCATTTT,CASSMQGQGYQPQHF
TRBJ2-7,NA,TRBV15,NA,TGTGCCACCAGCAGAGTGGGCAGGGGTTCGGCCGAGCAGTACTTC,CATSRVGRGSAEQYF
TRBJ1-1,NA,TRBV11-3,NA,TGTGCCAGCAGCTATGGGACGGACACTGAAGCTTTCTTT,CASSYGTDTEAFF
TRBJ2-1,NA,TRBV7-2,NA,TGTGCCAGCAGCTTATTTAGGAGGCGCTACAATGAGCAGTTCTTC,CASSLFRRRYNEQFF
TRBJ2-1,NA,TRBV5-1,NA,TGCGCCAGCAGCTTGGTCGGCGGCGGTCGCCATACTTACAATGAGCAGTTCTTC,CASSLVGGGRHTYNEQFF
TRBJ2-5,once,TRBV30,NA,TGTGCCTGGAGTGTCGGAGAGACCCAGTACTTC,CAWSVGETQYF